These T cell receptor beta chains were read from a single sample in a study of blood T cell repertoires in COVID-19. Produced via immunoSEQ multiplex PCR; TCRdb's table is partial and in-frame only. Of over 200,000 clones in the sample, 90% to 95% were seen once. Sequencing input: PBMCs or T cells enriched from blood (not recorded which). Receptor source: a human donor in a cohort exposed to, infected with or recovered from COVID-19 (not recorded which). The donor label of this sample is uncertain. The CDR3 runs from the conserved cysteine through the conserved F or W. The D gene is left open where the match is weak. Expanded clones are given a class, and other clones once, few, many or no size at all.

v_call	clone_size	j_call	d_call	cdr3_nt	cdr3_aa
TRBV28	once	TRBJ2-5	TRBD1	TGTGCCAGCAGCCGCGACAGGGGCGCTGAGGAGACCCAGTACTTC	CASSRDRGAEETQYF
TRBV15	NA	TRBJ2-2	NA	TGTGCCACCAGCAGAGATATGGAGATCGGGGAGCTGTTTTTT	CATSRDMEIGELFF
TRBV5-1	NA	TRBJ2-1	TRBD2	TGCGCCAGCAGCCACGGACTAGCGGATTACAATGAGCAGTTCTTC	CASSHGLADYNEQFF
TRBV11-2	NA	TRBJ1-2	NA	TGTGCCAGCAGACCCCATGCAACAGCCGGCTACACCTTC	CASRPHATAGYTF
TRBV9	NA	TRBJ1-1	NA	TGTGCCAGCAGCTCCCTTGGACATCCGAACACTGAAGCTTTCTTT	CASSSLGHPNTEAFF
TRBV21-1	once	TRBJ1-5	NA	TGTGCCAGCGGTACGACGAGGGGGAGCAATCAGCCCCAGCATTTT	CASGTTRGSNQPQHF
TRBV11-2	NA	TRBJ2-1	NA	TGTGCCAGCAGCTTAGGGCAGGGGATCTACAATGAGCAGTTCTTC	CASSLGQGIYNEQFF
TRBV3-1/TRBV3-2	NA	TRBJ2-3	TRBD2	TGTGCCAGCAGCCAGGGACTAGCGGGGGGGTCAGATACGCAGTATTTT	CASSQGLAGGSDTQYF
TRBV11-2	once	TRBJ2-7	NA	TGTGCCAGCAGCTCCCGGGACACGACCTACGAGCAGTACTTC	CASSSRDTTYEQYF
TRBV6-1	NA	TRBJ2-7	TRBD2	TGTGCCAGCAGTGAGACTAGCGGGGGATACTACGAGCAGTACTTC	CASSETSGGYYEQYF
TRBV13	NA	TRBJ2-7	TRBD1	TGTGCCAGCAGCTTAGTTTCATGGCAGGGGGAGAGCGAGCAGTACTTC	CASSLVSWQGESEQYF
TRBV5-1	NA	TRBJ1-4	TRBD1	TGCGCCAGCAGTTACAGGGGGGATCCTAGAAAACTGTTTTTT	CASSYRGDPRKLFF
TRBV2	NA	TRBJ2-2	TRBD2	TGTGCCAGCAGTTTCGCGGGGGGGAATACCGGGGAGCTGTTTTTT	CASSFAGGNTGELFF
TRBV5-1	NA	TRBJ2-7	NA	TGCGCCAGCAGCTTGGGTTCGGTGGGCCCCTACGAGCAGTACTTC	CASSLGSVGPYEQYF
TRBV7-9	NA	TRBJ1-1	NA	TGTGCCAGCAGCTTATGGGGAGAGGGCAATGAAGCTTTCTTT	CASSLWGEGNEAFF
TRBV30	NA	TRBJ2-3	NA	TGTGCCTGGAGTCTCGGGGGCACAGATACGCAGTATTTT	CAWSLGGTDTQYF
TRBV11-2	once	TRBJ1-4	NA	TGTGCCAGCATCATCCGGGGGGAGGCCGGAGAGGAAAAACTGTTTTTT	CASIIRGEAGEEKLFF
TRBV12-3/TRBV12-4	NA	TRBJ1-2	TRBD1	TGTGCCAGCAGTAGACAGGGGTTTGACGGCTACACCTTC	CASSRQGFDGYTF
TRBV10-2	NA	TRBJ2-2	TRBD1	TGCGCCAGCAGATCCGGGACAGGGGAGACCGGGGAGCTGTTTTTT	CASRSGTGETGELFF
TRBV4-2	NA	TRBJ1-5	NA	TGTGCCAGCAGCCAAGATTGGACATCGGGTCAGCCCCAGCATTTT	CASSQDWTSGQPQHF
TRBV15	few	TRBJ1-3	NA	TGTGCCACCAGCAGTAGAGGGTTCGGTGGAAACACCATATATTTT	CATSSRGFGGNTIYF
TRBV19	NA	TRBJ2-1	TRBD2	TGTGCCAGTAGTATAGTGGGTAGCGGGGGTGCGAATGAGCAGTTCTTC	CASSIVGSGGANEQFF
TRBV5-1	NA	TRBJ2-5	NA	TGCGCCAGCAGCTTGGCCGGGACACCACAAGAGACCCAGTACTTC	CASSLAGTPQETQYF
TRBV19	NA	TRBJ2-7	NA	TGTGCCAGTAGTATGGCAAGAGGTGGCGAGCAGTACTTC	CASSMARGGEQYF
TRBV7-3	NA	TRBJ1-6	NA	TGTGCCAGCAGCCGAGGGGGTTCGTCACCCCTCCACTTT	CASSRGGSSPLHF
TRBV24-1	NA	TRBJ1-2	TRBD1	TGTGCCACCAGTGACGGGACAGCCTATGGCTACACCTTC	CATSDGTAYGYTF
TRBV9	NA	TRBJ2-3	NA	TGTGCCAGCAGCGCTCAGCCGGACTTCTCACGTACGCAGTATTTT	CASSAQPDFSRTQYF
TRBV19	NA	TRBJ1-4	TRBD1	TGTGCCAGCTCGCTCACCACAGGGGGCGCGAATGAAAAACTGTTTTTT	CASSLTTGGANEKLFF
TRBV5-6	once	TRBJ2-5	TRBD2	TGTGCCAGCAGCTTGGTCGCGGGAGCGACCCAGTACTTC	CASSLVAGATQYF
TRBV10-3	once	TRBJ2-1	TRBD2	TGTGCCATCAGGCAGGGACTAGGGAGTGAGCAGTTCTTC	CAIRQGLGSEQFF
TRBV29-1	NA	TRBJ1-1	NA	TGCAGCGTTGAAATGGGAGGTGAGGTACTGGACACTGAAGCTTTCTTT	CSVEMGGEVLDTEAFF
TRBV7-9	NA	TRBJ1-2	NA	TGTGCCAGCAGCCCGGACTACTATGGCTACACCTTC	CASSPDYYGYTF
TRBV10-3	NA	TRBJ1-5	NA	TGTGCCATCAGTGAGTCAGCGGCGAATAGCAATCAGCCCCAGCATTTT	CAISESAANSNQPQHF
TRBV4-3	NA	TRBJ2-1	NA	TGCGCCAGCAGCCATTACTTAGAGAATGAGCAGTTCTTC	CASSHYLENEQFF
TRBV4-2	NA	TRBJ2-5	TRBD2	TGTGCCAGCAGCCATTCAGCGCCTAGCGGCCAAGAGACCCAGTACTTC	CASSHSAPSGQETQYF
TRBV4-3	NA	TRBJ1-2	TRBD1	TGCGCCAGCAGCCAAGTCTCGGGCACAGGGGGAGTTGGCTACACCTTC	CASSQVSGTGGVGYTF
TRBV3-1/TRBV3-2	NA	TRBJ1-1	TRBD1	TGTGCCAGCAGCTATACAGGGGGAGGAACTGAAGCTTTCTTT	CASSYTGGGTEAFF
TRBV3-1/TRBV3-2	NA	TRBJ2-1	TRBD2	TGTGCCAGCAGCCGCGGGGGGGCCTACAATGAGCAGTTCTTC	CASSRGGAYNEQFF
TRBV13	NA	TRBJ1-4	TRBD1	TGTGCCAGCAGCTACAGGGGGTCTAATGAAAAACTGTTTTTT	CASSYRGSNEKLFF
TRBV7-8	NA	TRBJ2-5	TRBD2	TGTGCCAGCAGCCCTAGCGGGGCGCAAGAGACCCAGTACTTC	CASSPSGAQETQYF
TRBV11-2	NA	TRBJ1-4	NA	TGTGCCAGCAGCTTAGAGGTCAGATATGGCGAAAAACTGTTTTTT	CASSLEVRYGEKLFF
TRBV6-5	few	TRBJ2-7	NA	TGTGCCAGCAGTTACTCCCCTAAGGGGGGGGACTACGAGCAGTACTTC	CASSYSPKGGDYEQYF
TRBV10-3	NA	TRBJ1-1	TRBD1	TGTGCCATCAGTAGTACCCAGGGGGCCTCTGAAGCTTTCTTT	CAISSTQGASEAFF
TRBV18	NA	TRBJ2-7	TRBD1	TGTGCCAGCTCACTCCTGACAGGGGGGTCGTCCTACGAGCAGTACTTC	CASSLLTGGSSYEQYF
TRBV19	once	TRBJ2-7	NA	TGTGCCAGTAGCCCAGGACCCCAAATAGCGACCTCCTACGAGCAGTACTTC	CASSPGPQIATSYEQYF
TRBV30	NA	TRBJ2-3	NA	TGTGCCTGGAGGCCCCTAGGGGGTACGCAGTATTTT	CAWRPLGGTQYF
TRBV6-5	NA	TRBJ1-4	NA	TGTGCCAGCAGCCTCAGTCCAACTAATGAAAAACTGTTTTTT	CASSLSPTNEKLFF